The next 18 T cell receptor beta chains were all read from a single sample in a study of control samples from healthy donors and cancer patients. Measured with immunoSEQ multiplex PCR; TCRdb has only the in-frame clones, and not every one. The profile shows 65,000 to 70,000 clones, more than 75% of them singletons. The source material was PBMCs. Source of these receptors: a woman in her forties or fifties with lung cancer.

The chain uses TRBV6-5 and TRBJ1-1; D remains ambiguous. The CDR3 totals 14 residues. Trimming pared 7 bases from V and 4 bases from J, leaving 16 bases between. Per germline, CDR1 MNHEY and CDR2 SVGAGI. The CDR3 region is CASTPRGSLTEAFF. Written as DNA, the CDR3 is TGTGCCAGCACCCCACGGGGATCTCTCACTGAAGCTTTCTTT.

This clone was picked up a small number of times. This chain connects TRBV6-5 to TRBJ1-2; D is possibly TRBD1 (5 bases). V lost 4 bases, J lost 8 bases, and 17 bases lay in between. Germline CDR1 MNHEY, CDR2 SVGAGI. This CDR3 comprises 14 residues. CDR3 sequence (DNA): TGTGCCAGCAGTTCTGCCTCCGGGACGGGAGGCTACACCTTC. Encoded protein: CASSSASGTGGYTF.

This sequence joins TRBV10-3 and TRBJ2-5; D possibly corresponds to TRBD2 (5 bases). The V and J ends lost 0 bases and 1 base respectively, with 12 bases between them. CDR3 size: 16 residues. From germline, CDR1 is ENHRY and CDR2 SYGVKD. CDR3 sequence reads: CAISESVFGVQETQYF. In DNA, the CDR3 is TGTGCCATCAGTGAGTCCGTTTTCGGGGTCCAAGAGACCCAGTACTTC.

The rearrangement joins TRBV19 to TRBJ2-3; tentatively, D is TRBD1 or TRBD2 (7 bases each). V was shortened by 7 bases and J by 1 base, with 15 bases between the two germline ends. CDR1 is LNHDA, CDR2 SQIVND, per germline (reference sequence). The CDR3 loop spans 15 amino acids. The CDR3 protein is CASTREGAGTDTQYF. CDR3 sequence (DNA): TGTGCCAGTACGAGGGAGGGGGCGGGCACAGATACGCAGTATTTT.

The chain carries TRBV9 and TRBJ1-2, with D maybe TRBD1 (5 bases). CDR1 and CDR2 (germline): SGDLS, YYNGEE. CDR3 size: 15 residues. The V end lost 6 bases, the J end lost 2 bases, and 17 bases lay between the germline ends. CDR3 DNA: TGTGCCAGCACCCGCGGAGAGGGGCAGAACTATGGCTACACCTTC. This codes for CASTRGEGQNYGYTF.

The chain carries TRBV11-2 and TRBJ2-5; D is unclear. Germline CDR1 is SGHAT and CDR2 is FQNNGV. V dropped 2 bases and J dropped 2 bases, with 9 bases sitting between them. This CDR3 is built from 14 residues. CDR3 sequence (DNA): TGTGCCAGCAGCTTACCGGACCATCAAGAGACCCAGTACTTC. It yields the protein CASSLPDHQETQYF.

The count of this clone is one. The genes are TRBV4-1 and TRBJ2-2; D may match TRBD1 or TRBD2 (5 bases each). Germline V lookup: CDR1 MGHRA, CDR2 YSYEKL. Trimming took 4 bases from V and 0 from J, leaving 12 bases between them. CDR3 length: 16 residues. The CDR3 DNA follows: TGCGCCAGCAGCCCATCCGGGGCCTCGAACACCGGGGAGCTGTTTTTT. Amino acid sequence: CASSPSGASNTGELFF.

V usage is TRBV24-1 and J usage is TRBJ2-1, with TRBD2 identical over 14 bases. With V trimmed by 7 bases and J by 8 bases, 6 bases remained unmatched. Germline V CDR1 and CDR2: KGHDR, SFDVKD. The CDR3 extends over 15 amino acids. The CDR3 spells CATSPTSGGAYEQFF. Here the CDR3 DNA reads TGTGCCACCAGCCCGACTAGCGGGGGGGCCTATGAGCAGTTCTTC.

The chain employs TRBV6-5 and TRBJ1-1; maybe TRBD1 (6 bases). Per germline, CDR1 MNHEY and CDR2 SVGAGI. V was pared by 6 bases and J by 5 bases, with 13 bases between. The CDR3 is 13 residues long. DNA of the CDR3: TGTGCCAGCAGGAGAGGGGGGGGGACTGAAGCTTTCTTT. It specifies CASRRGGGTEAFF.

This clone was detected once. The V call is TRBV19, the J call TRBJ2-6, with 9 bases identical to TRBD1. Germline-derived CDR1 and CDR2 are LNHDA and SQIVND (reference sequence). The CDR3 sequence is 18 residues long. The trim removed 5 bases at V and 0 bases at J, leaving 8 bases unmatched. CDR3 protein: CASSPTGTGYSGANVLTF. The CDR3 DNA reads TGTGCCAGTAGTCCAACCGGGACAGGGTACTCTGGGGCCAACGTCCTGACTTTC.

This chain connects TRBV10-3 to TRBJ1-1; D is unclear. CDR1 ENHRY and CDR2 SYGVKD come from the germline V gene. The CDR3 is made up of 15 amino acids. The V end lost 0 bases, the J end lost 5 bases, and 13 bases lay between the germline ends. The CDR3 coding sequence is TGTGCCATCAGTGAGTCGATTCCGGGAAGGACTGAAGCTTTCTTT. Residues: CAISESIPGRTEAFF.

The rearrangement uses TRBV10-2 and TRBJ1-4; 8 bases line up with TRBD1. Germline V gene sequence: CDR1 WSHSY, CDR2 SAAADI. There are 14 residues in the CDR3. V lost 3 bases to trimming and J lost 9 bases; unmatched junction nucleotides: 6. The CDR3 DNA reads as TGCGCCAGCAGTGACATAGGGACAGGACAAAAACTGTTTTTT. As protein: CASSDIGTGQKLFF.

The genes are TRBV5-1 and TRBJ1-3, with TRBD1 matching over 8 bases. V lost 0 bases to trimming and J lost 2 bases; unmatched junction nucleotides: 1. The V gene's germline CDR1 is SGHRS and CDR2 YFSETQ. This CDR3 spans 15 amino acids. The CDR3 coding sequence is TGCGCCAGCAGCTTGGGGACAGGGACTGGAAACACCATATATTTT. Its translation is CASSLGTGTGNTIYF. The full variable domain, with the rest looked up from reference TRBV5-1 and TRBJ1-3, is KAGVTQTPRYLIKTRGQQVTLSCSPISGHRSVSWYQQTPGQGLQFLFEYFSETQRNKGNFPGRFSGRQFSNSRSEMNVSTLELGDSALYLCASSLGTGTGNTIYFGEGSWLTVV.

The CDR3 bases are TGTGCCAGCAGTAAACAGGGGGCCAACCACTATGGCTACACCTTC. This gives the protein CASSKQGANHYGYTF. The V call is TRBV6-5, the J call TRBJ1-2, with TRBD1 matching 9 bases. The CDR3 extends over 15 amino acids. After removal of 5 bases from V and 3 bases from J, the junction contained 7 bases not matched to a gene. In germline, CDR1 is MNHEY, CDR2 SVGAGI.

The V call is TRBV28, the J call TRBJ1-2; no definite D call. V lost 2 bases and J lost 0, with 1 base in between. The CDR3 covers 12 residues. Germline V gene lookup returns CDR1 MDHEN and CDR2 SYDVKM. The CDR3 loop is CASSLANYGYTF. DNA for the CDR3: TGTGCCAGCAGTTTAGCTAACTATGGCTACACCTTC.

The chain couples TRBV7-9 to TRBJ1-1; D might be TRBD1 (6 bases). CDR1 and CDR2 from the germline V gene are SEHNR and FQNEAQ (reference sequence). The CDR3 is 17 residues long. Trimming pared 4 bases from V and 0 bases from J, leaving 18 bases between. The CDR3 protein is CASSSADSSIMNTEAFF. The CDR3 nucleotides read TGTGCCAGCAGCTCCGCGGACAGTTCGATCATGAACACTGAAGCTTTCTTT.

This clone was observed a single time. The junction does not match germline at one end; this may be a read error. V gene TRBV30 combines with J gene TRBJ2-3; the D is unclear. CDR1 is GTSNPN and CDR2 is SVGIG in the germline V gene (reference sequence). The CDR3 has 11 amino acids. CDR3 residues: CAWSSTATQYF. DNA of the CDR3: TGTGCCTGGAGCAGCACAGCTACGCAGTATTTT.

J is TRBJ2-3 and V is TRBV2; 10 nucleotides line up with TRBD1. There are 14 residues in the CDR3. V dropped 7 bases and J dropped 4; count of bases not matched to a gene: 5. CDR1 is SNHLY, CDR2 FYNNEI, per germline. CDR3 nucleotides: TGTGCCAGCACCAGGGACAGGGGCTCAGATACGCAGTATTTT. As protein: CASTRDRGSDTQYF.